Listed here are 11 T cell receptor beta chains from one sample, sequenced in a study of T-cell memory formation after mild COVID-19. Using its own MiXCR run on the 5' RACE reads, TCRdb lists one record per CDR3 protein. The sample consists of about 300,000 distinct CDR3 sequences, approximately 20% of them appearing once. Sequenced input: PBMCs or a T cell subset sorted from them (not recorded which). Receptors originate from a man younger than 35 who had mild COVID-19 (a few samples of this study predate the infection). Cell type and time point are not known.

In DNA, the CDR3 is TGTGCCAGCAGTGAAGGGCCAGTTGGCTACAATGAGCAGTTCTTC. Its protein product is CASSEGPVGYNEQFF. The chain combines TRBV7-7 with TRBJ2-1; D is ambiguous. V was shortened by 6 bases and J by 3 bases, with 15 bases between the two germline ends. CDR1 and CDR2 from the germline V gene are SSHAT and FNYEAQ (reference sequence). The CDR3 is made up of 15 amino acids. The full variable domain, completed using reference TRBV7-7 and TRBJ2-1, is GAGVSQSPRYKVTKRGQDVTLRCDPISSHATLYWYQQALGQGPEFLTYFNYEAQPDKSGLPSDRFSAERPEGSISTLTIQRTEQRDSAMYRCASSEGPVGYNEQFFGPGTRLTVL.

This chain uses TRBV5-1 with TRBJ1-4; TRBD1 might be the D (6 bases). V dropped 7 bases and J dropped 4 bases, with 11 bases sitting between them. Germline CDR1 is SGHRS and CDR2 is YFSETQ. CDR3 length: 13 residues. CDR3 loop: CASVNRDNEKLFF. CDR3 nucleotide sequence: TGCGCCAGCGTGAACAGGGATAATGAAAAACTGTTTTTT.

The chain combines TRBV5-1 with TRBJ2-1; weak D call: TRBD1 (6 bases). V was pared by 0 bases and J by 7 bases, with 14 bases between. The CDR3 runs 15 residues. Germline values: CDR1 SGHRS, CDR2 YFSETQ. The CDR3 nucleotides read TGCGCCAGCAGCTTGGGGGGGCTCCTCGGGAATGAGCAGTTCTTC. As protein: CASSLGGLLGNEQFF.

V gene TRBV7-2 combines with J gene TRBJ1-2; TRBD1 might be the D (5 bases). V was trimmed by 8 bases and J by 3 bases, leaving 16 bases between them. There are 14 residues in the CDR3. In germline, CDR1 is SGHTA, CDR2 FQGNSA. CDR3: CASRPGTAHYGYTF. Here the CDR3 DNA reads TGTGCCAGCCGCCCAGGGACGGCCCACTATGGCTACACCTTC. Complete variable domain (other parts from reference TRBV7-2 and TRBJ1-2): GAGVSQSPSNKVTEKGKDVELRCDPISGHTALYWYRQSLGQGLEFLIYFQGNSAPDKSGLPSDRFSAERTGGSVSTLTIQRTQQEDSAVYLCASRPGTAHYGYTFGSGTRLTVV.

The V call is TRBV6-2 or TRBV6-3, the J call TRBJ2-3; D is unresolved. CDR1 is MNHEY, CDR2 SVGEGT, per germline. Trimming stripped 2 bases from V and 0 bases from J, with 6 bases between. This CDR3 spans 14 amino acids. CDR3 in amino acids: CASSYRLSTDTQYF. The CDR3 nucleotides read TGTGCCAGCAGTTACCGGCTGAGCACAGATACGCAGTATTTT.

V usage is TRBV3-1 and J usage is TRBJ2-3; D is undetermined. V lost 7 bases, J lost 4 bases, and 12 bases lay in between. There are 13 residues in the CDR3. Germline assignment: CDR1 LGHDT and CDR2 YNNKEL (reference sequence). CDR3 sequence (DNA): TGTGCCAGCATGAAGGGCGGAGCAGATACGCAGTATTTT. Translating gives CASMKGGADTQYF.

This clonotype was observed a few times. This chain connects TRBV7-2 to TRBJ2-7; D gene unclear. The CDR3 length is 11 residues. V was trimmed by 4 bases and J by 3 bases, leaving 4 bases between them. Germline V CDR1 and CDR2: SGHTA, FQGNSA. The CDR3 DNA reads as TGTGCCAGCAGCTCACACTACGAGCAGTACTTC. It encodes CASSSHYEQYF. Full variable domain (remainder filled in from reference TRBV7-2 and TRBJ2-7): GAGVSQSPSNKVTEKGKDVELRCDPISGHTALYWYRQSLGQGLEFLIYFQGNSAPDKSGLPSDRFSAERTGGSVSTLTIQRTQQEDSAVYLCASSSHYEQYFGPGTRLTVT.

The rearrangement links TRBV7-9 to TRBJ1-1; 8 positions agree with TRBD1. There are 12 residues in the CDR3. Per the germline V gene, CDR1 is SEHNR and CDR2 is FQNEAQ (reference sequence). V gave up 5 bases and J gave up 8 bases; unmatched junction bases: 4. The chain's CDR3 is CASSGGTGEAFF. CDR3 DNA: TGTGCCAGCAGCGGAGGGACAGGCGAAGCTTTCTTT. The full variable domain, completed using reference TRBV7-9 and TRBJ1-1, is DTGVSQNPRHKITKRGQNVTFRCDPISEHNRLYWYRQTLGQGPEFLTYFQNEAQLEKSRLLSDRFSAERPKGSFSTLEIQRTEQGDSAMYLCASSGGTGEAFFGQGTRLTVV.

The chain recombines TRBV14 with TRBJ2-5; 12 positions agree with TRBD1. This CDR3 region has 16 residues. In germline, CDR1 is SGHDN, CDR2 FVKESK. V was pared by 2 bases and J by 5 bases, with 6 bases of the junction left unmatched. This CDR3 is CASSQRGQGAFETQYF. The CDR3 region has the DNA TGTGCCAGCAGCCAAAGGGGACAGGGGGCGTTCGAGACCCAGTACTTC.

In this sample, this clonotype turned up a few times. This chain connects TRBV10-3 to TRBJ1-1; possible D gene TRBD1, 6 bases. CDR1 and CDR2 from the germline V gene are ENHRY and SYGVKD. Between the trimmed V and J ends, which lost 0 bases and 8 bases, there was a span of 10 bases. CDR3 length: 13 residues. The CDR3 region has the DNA TGTGCCATCAGTGAGTCAGTAGGGACAGAAGCTTTCTTT. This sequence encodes CAISESVGTEAFF.

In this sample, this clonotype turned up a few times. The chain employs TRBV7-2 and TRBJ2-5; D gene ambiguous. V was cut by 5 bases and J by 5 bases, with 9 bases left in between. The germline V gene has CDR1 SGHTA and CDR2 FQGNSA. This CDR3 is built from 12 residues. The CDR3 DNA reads TGTGCCAGCAGCGGCATTTTTGAGACCCAGTACTTC. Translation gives CASSGIFETQYF. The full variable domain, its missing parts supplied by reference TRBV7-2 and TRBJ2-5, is GAGVSQSPSNKVTEKGKDVELRCDPISGHTALYWYRQSLGQGLEFLIYFQGNSAPDKSGLPSDRFSAERTGGSVSTLTIQRTQQEDSAVYLCASSGIFETQYFGPGTRLLVL.